The T cell receptor beta chain described here comes from a study of OX40 agonist ivuxolimab in advanced cancers. With respect to the entire study: Ivuxolimab was a fully human IgG2 agonistic monoclonal antibody targeting the costimulatory receptor OX40 (CD134). Partial responses were achieved by three dose-escalation patients, of whom one had hepatocellular carcinoma and two had cutaneous melanoma. Patients were allowed to have had prior anti-PD-1, anti-PD-L1 or anti-CTLA-4 therapy, and 30% to 40% of the dose-escalation patients had previously received checkpoint inhibitors. Of the approximately 50 dose-escalation patients, hepatocellular carcinoma was present in about 19, melanoma in about 15, renal cell carcinoma in 9 and head and neck cancer in 9. The monotherapy dose-escalation portion (N = 52 patients) of the phase I ivuxolimab trial is reported in the paper. Intravenous ivuxolimab was administered to patients every 2 weeks at six dose levels: 0.01, 0.1, 0.3, 1.5, 3 and 10 mg/kg. In the dose-escalation cohort, approximately 82% of patients were male, and the mean age was around 60 years, with a range of about 20 to 79. Peripheral TCRbeta sequencing aimed to test whether ivuxolimab altered TCR sequence diversity and caused clonal T-cell expansion. Results and caveats for the whole study, not just this receptor: Antigen specificity was not determined for the clonally expanded peripheral T cells. In partial responders in the 0.1-3.0 mg/kg groups, normalized peripheral clonal expansion was found to be among the lowest, especially among CD8+ T cells. Low levels of normalized T-cell clonal expansion were also shown by some nonresponding patients. After ivuxolimab, CD8+ T cells had more expanded clones than CD4+ T cells on average. Clonal expansion of both CD4+ and CD8+ blood T cells was observed from baseline to week 6 at doses 0.1 to 3.0 mg/kg.

The CDR3 runs 15 amino acids, cysteine and phenylalanine included. CDR3 DNA is the only sequence kept; it has 45 bases, read in frame from the first base. The germline V gene supplies CDR1 SGHRS and CDR2 YFSETQ. For this chain, trimming is 3 bases at the V end and 4 bases at the J end, and the number of junction bases without a gene match is 8. Patients with a history of autoimmune disease or receiving systemic immunosuppression were excluded from the trial. Peripheral blood for TCR sequencing was drawn from every dose cohort at baseline, at cycle 4 day 1 and at cycle 7 day 1. The samples were taken from a phase I, first-in-human, multicenter, open-label dose-escalation trial of ivuxolimab. Adults with locally advanced or metastatic melanoma, renal cell carcinoma, hepatocellular carcinoma or head and neck squamous cell carcinoma were enrolled in the trial. Before TCR sequencing, CD4+ and CD8+ T cells were separately sorted from peripheral blood.

In regard to this clone: Its antigen specificity is not known. Base qualities are not at hand, and no much larger clone is one base apart.

To sequence the TCRbeta CDR3 region, genomic DNA was isolated from the sorted cells. The immunoSEQ Assay was used for sequencing of TCRbeta CDR3 regions. The clones in this table, taken by TCRdb from immuneACCESS, are in-frame only. Not every clone is retained; where verified, under half of the shortfall comes from an unresolved V gene, and the cause of the rest is unknown. The sample includes over 90,000 clones, with roughly 94% observed a single time. Of the sample, less than 0.2% is held by the ten largest clones. This clonotype was sampled from an adult with an advanced solid tumor such as melanoma, head and neck, liver or kidney cancer. Sequenced material: CD4+ or CD8+ T cells sorted from blood, taken in a trial of the OX40 agonist ivuxolimab. This receptor chain uses TRBV5-1 and TRBJ1-2; TRBD1 fits 8 bases in the junction. CDR3 sequence: CASSWGDRLIYGYTF. The nucleotide sequence is TGCGCCAGCAGCTGGGGGGACAGGCTCATCTATGGCTACACCTTC. Outside the CDR3, residues come from the reference TRBV5-1 and TRBJ1-2 proteins, so the full variable domain is: KAGVTQTPRYLIKTRGQQVTLSCSPISGHRSVSWYQQTPGQGLQFLFEYFSETQRNKGNFPGRFSGRQFSNSRSEMNVSTLELGDSALYLCASSWGDRLIYGYTFGSGTRLTVV.